This T cell receptor (beta chain) was captured in a study of CD8+ T cells in alopecia areata. Study details: The drug, oral tofacitinib, was given to treated patients at 5 to 10 mg twice daily.

This clone occurred once. What it binds is not known. General study points: Sequencing of scalp samples also includes resident alphabeta T cells from normal skin.

It was cDNA, reverse transcribed from extracted RNA, that served as the sequencing template. Sequenced by immunoSEQ multiplex PCR; TCRdb stores in-frame clones only, minus some. The sample shows 200,000 to 250,000 clones, less than 80% of them seen only once. The source is a human donor with alopecia areata. The input for sequencing was CD4+ T cells sorted from blood, taken at week 0.

The CDR3 sequence: CASSQDQGRRVSTEAFF. The CDR3 DNA follows: TGCGCCAGCAGCCAAGATCAGGGGCGCAGGGTGAGCACTGAAGCTTTCTTT. The J gene is TRBJ1-1, the V gene TRBV4-3, with TRBD1 as a possible D gene (6 bases). V was clipped by 0 bases and J by 4 bases, with 18 bases between them. The CDR3 has 17 residues. Germline CDR1 reads LGHNA; CDR2 reads YSLEER.